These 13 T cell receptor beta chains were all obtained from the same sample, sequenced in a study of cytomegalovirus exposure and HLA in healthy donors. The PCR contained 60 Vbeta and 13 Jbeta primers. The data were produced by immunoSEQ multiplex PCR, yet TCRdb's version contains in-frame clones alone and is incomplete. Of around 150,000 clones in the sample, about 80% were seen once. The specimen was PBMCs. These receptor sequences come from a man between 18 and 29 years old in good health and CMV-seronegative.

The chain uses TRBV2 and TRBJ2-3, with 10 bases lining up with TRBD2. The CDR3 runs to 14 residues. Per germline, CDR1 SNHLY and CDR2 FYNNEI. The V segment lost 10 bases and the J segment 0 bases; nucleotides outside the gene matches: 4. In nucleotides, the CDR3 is TGTGCCAACCAGCGGGAGGGAAGCACAGATACGCAGTATTTT. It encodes CANQREGSTDTQYF.

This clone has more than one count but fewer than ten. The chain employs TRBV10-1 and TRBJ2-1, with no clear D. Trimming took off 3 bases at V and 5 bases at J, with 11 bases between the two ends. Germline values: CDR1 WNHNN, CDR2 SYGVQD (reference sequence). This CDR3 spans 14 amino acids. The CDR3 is CASSESTADNEQFF. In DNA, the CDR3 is TGCGCCAGCAGTGAATCCACTGCGGACAATGAGCAGTTCTTC.

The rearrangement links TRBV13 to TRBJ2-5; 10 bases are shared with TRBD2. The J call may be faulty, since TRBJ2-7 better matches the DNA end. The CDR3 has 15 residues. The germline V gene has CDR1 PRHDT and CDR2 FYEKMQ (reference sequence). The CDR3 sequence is CASSLALAGDREQYF. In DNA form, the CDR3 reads TGTGCCAGCAGCTTAGCCCTAGCGGGAGATCGCGAGCAGTACTTC.

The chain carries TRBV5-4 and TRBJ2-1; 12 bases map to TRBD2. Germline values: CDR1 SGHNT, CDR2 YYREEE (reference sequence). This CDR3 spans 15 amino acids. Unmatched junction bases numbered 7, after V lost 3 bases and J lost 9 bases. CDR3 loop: CASSWASGGESEQFF. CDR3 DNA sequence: TGTGCCAGCAGCTGGGCTAGCGGGGGGGAGAGTGAGCAGTTCTTC.

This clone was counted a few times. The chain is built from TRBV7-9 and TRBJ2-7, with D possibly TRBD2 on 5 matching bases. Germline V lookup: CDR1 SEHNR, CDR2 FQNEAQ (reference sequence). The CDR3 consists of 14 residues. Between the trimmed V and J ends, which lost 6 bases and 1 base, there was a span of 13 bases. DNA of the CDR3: TGTGCCAGCAGGCACGGGATCAGGTCCTACGAGCAGTACTTC. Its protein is CASRHGIRSYEQYF.

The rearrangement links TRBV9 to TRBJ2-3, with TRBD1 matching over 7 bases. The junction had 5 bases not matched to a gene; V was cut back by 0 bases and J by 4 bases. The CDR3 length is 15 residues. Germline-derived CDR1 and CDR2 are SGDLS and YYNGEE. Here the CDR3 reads CASSVAGTEPDTQYF. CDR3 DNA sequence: TGTGCCAGCAGCGTAGCCGGGACAGAACCAGATACGCAGTATTTT. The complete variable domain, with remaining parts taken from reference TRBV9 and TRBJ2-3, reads DSGVTQTPKHLITATGQRVTLRCSPRSGDLSVYWYQQSLDQGLQFLIQYYNGEERAKGNILERFSAQQFPDLHSELNLSSLELGDSALYFCASSVAGTEPDTQYFGPGTRLTVL.

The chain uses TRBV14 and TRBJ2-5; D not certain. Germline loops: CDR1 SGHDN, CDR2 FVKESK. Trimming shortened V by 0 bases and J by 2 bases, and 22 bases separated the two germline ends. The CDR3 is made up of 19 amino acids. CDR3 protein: CASSQDLGLAGLSQETQYF. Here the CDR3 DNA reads TGTGCCAGCAGCCAAGACTTGGGTCTGGCAGGCCTCTCTCAAGAGACCCAGTACTTC.

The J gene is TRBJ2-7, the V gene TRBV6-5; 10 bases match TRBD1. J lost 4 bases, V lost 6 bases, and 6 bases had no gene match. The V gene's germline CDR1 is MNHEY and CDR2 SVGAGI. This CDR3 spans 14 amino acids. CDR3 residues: CASRRPGQGYEQYF. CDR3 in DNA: TGTGCCAGCAGGCGCCCGGGACAGGGGTACGAGCAGTACTTC.

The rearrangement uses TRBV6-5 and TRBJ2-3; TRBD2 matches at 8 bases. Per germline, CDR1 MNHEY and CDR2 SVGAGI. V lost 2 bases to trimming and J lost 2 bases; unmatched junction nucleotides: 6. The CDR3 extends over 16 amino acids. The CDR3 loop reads CASSYDLAGTTDTQYF. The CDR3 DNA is TGTGCCAGCAGTTACGATCTAGCGGGTACCACAGATACGCAGTATTTT.

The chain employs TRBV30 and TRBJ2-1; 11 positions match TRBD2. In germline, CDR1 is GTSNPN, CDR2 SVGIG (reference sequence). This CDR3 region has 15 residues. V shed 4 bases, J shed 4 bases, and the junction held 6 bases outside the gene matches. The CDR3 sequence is CAWTGTSGPYNEQFF. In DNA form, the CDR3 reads TGTGCCTGGACCGGGACTAGCGGACCTTACAATGAGCAGTTCTTC. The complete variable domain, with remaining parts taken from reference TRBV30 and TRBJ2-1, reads SQTIHQWPATLVQPVGSPLSLECTVEGTSNPNLYWYRQAAGRGLQLLFYSVGIGQISSEVPQNLSASRPQDRQFILSSKKLLLSDSGFYLCAWTGTSGPYNEQFFGPGTRLTVL.

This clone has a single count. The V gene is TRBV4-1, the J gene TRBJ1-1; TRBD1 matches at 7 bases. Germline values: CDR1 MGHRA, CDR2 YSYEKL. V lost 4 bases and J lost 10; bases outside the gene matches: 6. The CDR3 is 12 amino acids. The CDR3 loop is CASSPDRMAAFF. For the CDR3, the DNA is TGCGCCAGCAGCCCGGACAGGATGGCAGCTTTCTTT.

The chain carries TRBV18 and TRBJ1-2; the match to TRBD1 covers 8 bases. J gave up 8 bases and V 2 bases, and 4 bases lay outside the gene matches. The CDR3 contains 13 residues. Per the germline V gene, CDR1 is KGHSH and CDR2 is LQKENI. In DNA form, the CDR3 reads TGTGCCAGCTCACCATCAGGGGGCGACGGCTACACCTTC. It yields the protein CASSPSGGDGYTF.

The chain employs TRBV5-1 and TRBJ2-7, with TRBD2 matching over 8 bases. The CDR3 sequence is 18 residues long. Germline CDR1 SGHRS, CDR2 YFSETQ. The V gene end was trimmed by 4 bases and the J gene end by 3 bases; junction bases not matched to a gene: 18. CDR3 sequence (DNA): TGCGCCAGCAGCCTACCCCCCCCGGGTAGCGGGATTCTCTACGAGCAGTACTTC. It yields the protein CASSLPPPGSGILYEQYF.